This TCR beta chain was sequenced in a study of read filtering for tumor transcriptome and immune sequencing. Study findings and constraints: In IR-seq, single-read clonotypes were roughly 82% of clonotypes but around 3.4% of reads.

Trimming shortened V by 0 bases and J by 5 bases, and 10 bases separated the two germline ends. From germline, CDR1 is MGHRA and CDR2 YSYEKL. CDR3 length equals 14 residues. This clonotype was detected many times. Antigen unknown. From 350 to 500 ng of RNA, a library with molecular barcoded alpha/delta and beta/gamma adaptors was made. TCRdb re-called the reads with MiXCR, one entry per CDR3 protein. The sample holds some 41,000 distinct CDR3 sequences, approximately 14% seen once. The sequenced material came from a population of CD138-negative cells sorted from bone marrow. This sequence joins TRBV4-1 and TRBJ2-5; perhaps D is TRBD1 or TRBD2 (5 bases each). The sequence derives from a donor aged 40 or over with multiple myeloma. CDR3 nucleotides: TGCGCCAGCAGCCAAGATGAGGGGTCGGAGACCCAGTACTTC. Its protein product is CASSQDEGSETQYF.